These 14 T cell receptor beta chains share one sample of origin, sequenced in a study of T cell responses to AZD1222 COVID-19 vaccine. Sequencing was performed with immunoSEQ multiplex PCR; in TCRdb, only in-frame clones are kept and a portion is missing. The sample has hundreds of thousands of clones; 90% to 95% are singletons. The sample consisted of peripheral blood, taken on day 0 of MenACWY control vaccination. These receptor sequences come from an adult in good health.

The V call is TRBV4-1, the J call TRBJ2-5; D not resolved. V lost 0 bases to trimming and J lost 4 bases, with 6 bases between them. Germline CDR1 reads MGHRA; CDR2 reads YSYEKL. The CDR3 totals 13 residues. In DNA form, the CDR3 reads TGCGCCAGCAGCCAAGACAACCGAGAGACCCAGTACTTC. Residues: CASSQDNRETQYF.

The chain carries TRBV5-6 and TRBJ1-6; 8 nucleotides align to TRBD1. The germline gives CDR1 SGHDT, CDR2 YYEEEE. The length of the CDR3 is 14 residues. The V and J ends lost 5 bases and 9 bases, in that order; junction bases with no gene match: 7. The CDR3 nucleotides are TGTGCCAGCAGTCGCCAGGGGGCTGTTTCACCCCTCCACTTT. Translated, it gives CASSRQGAVSPLHF.

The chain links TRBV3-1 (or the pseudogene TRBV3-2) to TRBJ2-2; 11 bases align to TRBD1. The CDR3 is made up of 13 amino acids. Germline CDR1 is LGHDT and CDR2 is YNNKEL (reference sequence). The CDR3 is CASGGQGAGELFF. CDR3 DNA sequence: TGTGCTAGCGGGGGACAGGGGGCCGGGGAGCTGTTTTTT.

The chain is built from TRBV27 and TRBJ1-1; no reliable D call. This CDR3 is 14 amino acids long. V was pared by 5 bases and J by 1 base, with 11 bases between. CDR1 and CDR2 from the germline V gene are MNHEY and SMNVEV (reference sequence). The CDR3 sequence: CASSPRRTNTEAFF. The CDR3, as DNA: TGTGCCAGCAGTCCTAGGCGTACGAACACTGAAGCTTTCTTT.

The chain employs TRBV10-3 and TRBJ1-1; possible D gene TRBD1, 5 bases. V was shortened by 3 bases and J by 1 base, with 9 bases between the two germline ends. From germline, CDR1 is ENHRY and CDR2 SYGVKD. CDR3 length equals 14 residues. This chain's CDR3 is CAISEGEGNTEAFF. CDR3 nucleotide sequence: TGTGCCATCAGTGAAGGGGAGGGGAACACTGAAGCTTTCTTT.

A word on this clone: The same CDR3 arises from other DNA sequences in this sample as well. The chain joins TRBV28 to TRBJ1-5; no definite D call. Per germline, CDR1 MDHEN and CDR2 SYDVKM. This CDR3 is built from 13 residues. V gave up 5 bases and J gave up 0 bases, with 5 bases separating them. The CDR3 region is CASSRDSNQPQHF. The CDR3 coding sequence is TGTGCCAGCAGTAGGGATAGCAATCAGCCCCAGCATTTT.

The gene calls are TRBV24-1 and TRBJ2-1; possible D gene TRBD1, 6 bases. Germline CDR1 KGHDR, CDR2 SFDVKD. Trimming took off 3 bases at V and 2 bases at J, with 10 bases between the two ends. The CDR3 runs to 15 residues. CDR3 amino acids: CATSDPRTAYNEQFF. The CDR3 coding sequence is TGTGCCACCAGTGATCCAAGGACAGCCTACAATGAGCAGTTCTTC.

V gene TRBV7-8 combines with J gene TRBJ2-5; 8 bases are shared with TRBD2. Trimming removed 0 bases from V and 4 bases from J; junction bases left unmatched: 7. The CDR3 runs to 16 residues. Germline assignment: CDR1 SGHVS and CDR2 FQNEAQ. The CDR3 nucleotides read TGTGCCAGCAGCTTAGCGATAGGCGGGGGGCGAGAGACCCAGTACTTC. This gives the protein CASSLAIGGGRETQYF.

CDR3 in DNA: TGCGCCAGCCGCGAGGGGGAATTGACCTACGAGCAGTACTTC. The encoded protein is CASREGELTYEQYF. The chain combines TRBV5-1 with TRBJ2-7, with D perhaps matching TRBD1 (6 bases). The CDR3 sequence is 14 residues long. The V gene lost 7 bases and the J gene lost 2 bases, with 16 bases spanning the gap. Germline V gives CDR1 SGHRS, CDR2 YFSETQ.

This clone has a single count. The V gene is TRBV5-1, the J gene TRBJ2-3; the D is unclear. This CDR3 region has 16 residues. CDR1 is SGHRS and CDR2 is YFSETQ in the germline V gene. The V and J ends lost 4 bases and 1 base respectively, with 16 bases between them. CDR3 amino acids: CASSPRQAVGTDTQYF. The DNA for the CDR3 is TGCGCCAGCAGCCCTCGGCAGGCGGTGGGCACAGATACGCAGTATTTT. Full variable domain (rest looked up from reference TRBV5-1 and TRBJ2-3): KAGVTQTPRYLIKTRGQQVTLSCSPISGHRSVSWYQQTPGQGLQFLFEYFSETQRNKGNFPGRFSGRQFSNSRSEMNVSTLELGDSALYLCASSPRQAVGTDTQYFGPGTRLTVL.

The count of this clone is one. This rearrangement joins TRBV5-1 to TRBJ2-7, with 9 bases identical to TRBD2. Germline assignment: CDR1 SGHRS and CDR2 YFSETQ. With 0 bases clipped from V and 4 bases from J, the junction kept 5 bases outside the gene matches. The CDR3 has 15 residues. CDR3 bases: TGCGCCAGCAGCTTGGGGACTAGCGATTGGTACGAGCAGTACTTC. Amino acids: CASSLGTSDWYEQYF.

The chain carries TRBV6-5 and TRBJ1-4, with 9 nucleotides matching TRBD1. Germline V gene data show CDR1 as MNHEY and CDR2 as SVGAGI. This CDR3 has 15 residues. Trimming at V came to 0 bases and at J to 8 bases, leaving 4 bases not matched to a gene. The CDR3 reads CASSYSDRGNEKLFF. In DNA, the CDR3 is TGTGCCAGCAGTTACTCGGACAGGGGCAACGAAAAACTGTTTTTT.

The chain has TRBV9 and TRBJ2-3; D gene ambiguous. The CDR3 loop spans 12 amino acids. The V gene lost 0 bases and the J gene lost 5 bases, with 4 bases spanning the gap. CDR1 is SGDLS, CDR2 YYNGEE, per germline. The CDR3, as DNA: TGTGCCAGCAGCGTAGAACGAGATACGCAGTATTTT. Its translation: CASSVERDTQYF.

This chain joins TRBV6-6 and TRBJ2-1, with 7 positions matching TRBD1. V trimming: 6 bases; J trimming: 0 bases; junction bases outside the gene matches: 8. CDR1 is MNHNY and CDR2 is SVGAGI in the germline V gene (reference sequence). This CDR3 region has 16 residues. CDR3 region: CASRGTDPSSYNEQFF. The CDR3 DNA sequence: TGTGCCAGCAGAGGGACAGACCCAAGCTCCTACAATGAGCAGTTCTTC.